These 2 T cell receptor beta chains were all obtained from the same sample, sequenced in a study of T-cell reconstitution after alpha-beta-depleted transplantation in children. The library targeted TCRbeta and was prepared with unique molecular identifiers. TCRdb called the PCR reads again in MiXCR, with one record for every CDR3 protein. The table has around 100,000 distinct CDR3 sequences, around 5.9% seen once. Sequences were derived from PBMCs, mostly from graft donor cells, sampled 60 days after TCRalphabeta/CD19-depleted stem cell transplant. Receptors were obtained from a female patient aged 2-9 years who had a stem cell transplant for Fanconi anemia, so the T cells may come from the graft donor.

This clonotype was found a few times. V is TRBV6-1 and J is TRBJ2-7, with 9 bases lining up with TRBD1. The V segment lost 6 bases and the J segment 2 bases; nucleotides outside the gene matches: 17. This CDR3 contains 18 residues. The germline gives CDR1 MNHNS, CDR2 SASEGT. This CDR3 is CASSRLILRTGETYEQYF. CDR3 coding DNA: TGTGCCAGCAGCCGCCTAATCCTCAGGACAGGGGAGACCTACGAGCAGTACTTC.

Notes on this clonotype: Given a much more abundant clone one base away, this may be a read error. The chain is built from TRBV5-1 and TRBJ2-1; a possible D gene is TRBD2 (5 bases). The CDR3 is 15 amino acids. Trimming shortened V by 0 bases and J by 4 bases, and 11 bases separated the two germline ends. Germline lookup yields CDR1 SGHRS and CDR2 YFSETQ. CDR3 amino acids: CASSLVRRAYNEQFF. In DNA form, the CDR3 reads TGCGCCAGCAGCTTGGTGCGGCGGGCGTACAATGAGCAGTTCTTC.